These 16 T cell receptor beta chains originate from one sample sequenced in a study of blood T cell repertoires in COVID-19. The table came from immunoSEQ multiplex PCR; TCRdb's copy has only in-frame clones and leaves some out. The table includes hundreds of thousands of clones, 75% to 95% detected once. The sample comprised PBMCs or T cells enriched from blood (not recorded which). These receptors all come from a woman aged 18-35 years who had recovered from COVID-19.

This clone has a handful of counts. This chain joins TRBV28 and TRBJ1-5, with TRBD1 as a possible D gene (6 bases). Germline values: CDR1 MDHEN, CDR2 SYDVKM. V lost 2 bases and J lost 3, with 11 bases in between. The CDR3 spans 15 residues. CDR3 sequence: CASSLRGGYNQPQHF. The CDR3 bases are TGTGCCAGCAGTTTAAGGGGGGGTTACAATCAGCCCCAGCATTTT.

This CDR3 is CATSDSTTDSLGTQYF. The DNA for the CDR3 is TGTGCCACCAGTGATTCCACGACAGACTCCCTTGGGACCCAGTACTTC. The chain links TRBV24-1 to TRBJ2-5; weak D call: TRBD1 (5 bases). The germline V and J ends were trimmed by 2 bases and 7 bases, with 19 bases remaining between them. Germline CDR1 reads KGHDR; CDR2 reads SFDVKD. The CDR3 has 16 residues.

CDR3 loop: CASSPIRGANEKLFF. CDR3 in DNA: TGTGCCAGCTCACCAATTCGGGGGGCTAATGAAAAACTGTTTTTT. The chain couples TRBV18 to TRBJ1-4; possibly TRBD1 for D (5 bases). The V and J ends lost 2 bases and 3 bases respectively, with 10 bases between them. Germline CDR1 and CDR2: KGHSH and LQKENI. The CDR3 sequence is 15 residues long.

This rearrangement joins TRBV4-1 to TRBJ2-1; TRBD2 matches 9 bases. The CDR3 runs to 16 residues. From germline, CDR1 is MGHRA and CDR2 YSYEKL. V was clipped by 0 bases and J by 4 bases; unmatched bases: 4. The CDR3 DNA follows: TGCGCCAGCAGCCAAGAGGTAGCGGGAGTATACAATGAGCAGTTCTTC. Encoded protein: CASSQEVAGVYNEQFF.

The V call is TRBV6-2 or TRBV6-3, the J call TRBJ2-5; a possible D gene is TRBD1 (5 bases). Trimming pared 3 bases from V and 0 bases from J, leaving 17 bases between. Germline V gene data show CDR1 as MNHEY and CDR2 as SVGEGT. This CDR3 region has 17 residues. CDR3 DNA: TGTGCCAGCAGTTATTCGAACAGGCTTACCCACCAAGAGACCCAGTACTTC. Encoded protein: CASSYSNRLTHQETQYF.

The CDR3 is CASSYPDSGNTIYF. The CDR3 DNA follows: TGTGCCAGCAGTTACCCGGACAGCGGAAACACCATATATTTT. This sequence joins TRBV6-2 or TRBV6-3 and TRBJ1-3, with a weak D call TRBD1 (6 bases). Germline loops: CDR1 MNHEY, CDR2 SVGEGT. V shed 2 bases and J shed 4 bases, with 9 bases lying between them. The length of the CDR3 is 14 residues.

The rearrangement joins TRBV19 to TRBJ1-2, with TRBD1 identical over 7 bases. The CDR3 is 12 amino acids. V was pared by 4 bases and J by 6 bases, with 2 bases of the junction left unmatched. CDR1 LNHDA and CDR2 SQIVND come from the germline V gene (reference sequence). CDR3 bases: TGTGCCAGTAGTAACAGGGGAAATGGCTACACCTTC. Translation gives CASSNRGNGYTF.

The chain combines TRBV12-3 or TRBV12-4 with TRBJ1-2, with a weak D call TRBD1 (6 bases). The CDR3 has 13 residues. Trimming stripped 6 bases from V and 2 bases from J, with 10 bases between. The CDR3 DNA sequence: TGTGCCAGCAGCTGGGGGCGGAACTATGGCTACACCTTC. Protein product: CASSWGRNYGYTF.

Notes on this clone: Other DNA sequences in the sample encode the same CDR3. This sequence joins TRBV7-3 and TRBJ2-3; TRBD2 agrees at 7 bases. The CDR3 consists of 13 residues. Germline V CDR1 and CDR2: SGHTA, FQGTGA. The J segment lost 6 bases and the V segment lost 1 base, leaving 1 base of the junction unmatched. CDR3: CASSLREGDTQYF. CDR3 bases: TGTGCCAGCAGCTTAAGGGAGGGGGATACGCAGTATTTT.

The DNA of the CDR3 is TGTGCCAGCAGCAATGGACTAGCGGGGGACAATGAGCAGTTCTTC. As protein: CASSNGLAGDNEQFF. The V call is TRBV4-2, the J call TRBJ2-1; the match to TRBD2 covers 13 bases. The germline V gene has CDR1 LGHNA and CDR2 YNFKEQ. This CDR3 spans 15 amino acids. Losses at the gene ends were 5 bases for V and 5 bases for J; bases not matched to a gene: 3.

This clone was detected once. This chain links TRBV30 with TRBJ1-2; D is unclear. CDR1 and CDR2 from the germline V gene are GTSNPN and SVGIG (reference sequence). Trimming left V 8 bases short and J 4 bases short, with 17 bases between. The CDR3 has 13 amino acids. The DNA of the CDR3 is TGTGCCCCAAAAGAAAGTGACTGCTATGGCTACACCTTC. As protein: CAPKESDCYGYTF.

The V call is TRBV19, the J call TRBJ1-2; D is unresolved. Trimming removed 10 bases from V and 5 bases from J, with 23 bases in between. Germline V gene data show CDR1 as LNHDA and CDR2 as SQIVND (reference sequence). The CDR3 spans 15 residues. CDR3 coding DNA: TGTGCCACCACGGAGGGTCTCATTGGGAAATATGGCTACACCTTC. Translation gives CATTEGLIGKYGYTF.

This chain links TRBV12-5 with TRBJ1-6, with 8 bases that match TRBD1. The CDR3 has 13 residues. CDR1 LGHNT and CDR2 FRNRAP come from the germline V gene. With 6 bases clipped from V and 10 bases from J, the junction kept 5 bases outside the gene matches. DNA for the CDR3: TGTGCTAGTGGCCGACAGGGGAGCTCACCCCTCCACTTT. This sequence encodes CASGRQGSSPLHF.

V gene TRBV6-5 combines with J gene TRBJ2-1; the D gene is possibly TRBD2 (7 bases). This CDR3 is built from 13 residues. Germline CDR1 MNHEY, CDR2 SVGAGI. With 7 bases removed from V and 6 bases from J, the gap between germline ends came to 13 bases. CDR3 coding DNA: TGTGCCAGCACACCCCGGGGGGCCAATGAGCAGTTCTTC. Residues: CASTPRGANEQFF.

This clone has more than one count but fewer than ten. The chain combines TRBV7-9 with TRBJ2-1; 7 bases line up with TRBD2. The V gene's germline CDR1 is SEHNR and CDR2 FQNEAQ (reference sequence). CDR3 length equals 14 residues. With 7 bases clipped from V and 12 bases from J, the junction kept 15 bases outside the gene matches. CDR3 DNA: TGTGCCAGCAACCCGGGGGGATTAGGTTCAGGGCAGTTCTTC. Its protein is CASNPGGLGSGQFF.

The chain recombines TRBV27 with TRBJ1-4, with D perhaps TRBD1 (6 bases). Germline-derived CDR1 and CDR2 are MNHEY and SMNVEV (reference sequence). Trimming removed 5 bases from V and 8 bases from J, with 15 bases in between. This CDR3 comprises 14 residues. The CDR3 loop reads CASSLDRMGEKLFF. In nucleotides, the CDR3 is TGTGCCAGCAGTCTCGACAGGATGGGGGAAAAACTGTTTTTT.